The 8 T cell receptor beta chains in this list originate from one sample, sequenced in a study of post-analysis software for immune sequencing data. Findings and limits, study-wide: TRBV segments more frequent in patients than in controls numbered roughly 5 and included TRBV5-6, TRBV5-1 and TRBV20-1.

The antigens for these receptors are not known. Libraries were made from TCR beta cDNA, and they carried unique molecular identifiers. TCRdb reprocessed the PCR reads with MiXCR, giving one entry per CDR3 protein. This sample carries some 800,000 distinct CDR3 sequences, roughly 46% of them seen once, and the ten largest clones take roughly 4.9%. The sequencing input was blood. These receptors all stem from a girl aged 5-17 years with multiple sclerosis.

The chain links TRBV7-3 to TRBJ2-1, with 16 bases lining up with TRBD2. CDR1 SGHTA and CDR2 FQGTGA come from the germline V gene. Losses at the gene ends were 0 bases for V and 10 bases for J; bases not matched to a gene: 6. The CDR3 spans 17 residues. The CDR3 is CASSLTLGTSGRGEQFF. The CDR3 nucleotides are TGTGCCAGCAGCTTAACCTTAGGGACTAGCGGGAGGGGAGAGCAGTTCTTC.

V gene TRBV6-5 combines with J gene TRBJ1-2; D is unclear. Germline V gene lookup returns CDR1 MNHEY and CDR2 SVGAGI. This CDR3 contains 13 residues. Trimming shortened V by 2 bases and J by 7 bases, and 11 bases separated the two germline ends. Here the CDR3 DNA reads TGTGCCAGCAGTTACAGGGTTGATGGTGGCTACACCTTC. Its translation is CASSYRVDGGYTF.

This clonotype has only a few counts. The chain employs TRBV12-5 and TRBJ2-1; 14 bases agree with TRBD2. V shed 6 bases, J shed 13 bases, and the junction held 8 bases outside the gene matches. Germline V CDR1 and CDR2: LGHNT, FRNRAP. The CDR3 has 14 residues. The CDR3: CASGGTSGSPVQFF. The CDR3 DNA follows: TGTGCTAGTGGAGGGACTAGCGGGAGTCCGGTTCAGTTCTTC.

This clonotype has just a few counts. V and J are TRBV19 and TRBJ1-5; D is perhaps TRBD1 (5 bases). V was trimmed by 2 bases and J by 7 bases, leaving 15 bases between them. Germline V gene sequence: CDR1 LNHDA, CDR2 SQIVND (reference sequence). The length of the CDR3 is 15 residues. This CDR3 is CASSISRQGLQPQHF. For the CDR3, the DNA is TGTGCCAGTAGTATAAGCCGGCAGGGACTACAGCCCCAGCATTTT.

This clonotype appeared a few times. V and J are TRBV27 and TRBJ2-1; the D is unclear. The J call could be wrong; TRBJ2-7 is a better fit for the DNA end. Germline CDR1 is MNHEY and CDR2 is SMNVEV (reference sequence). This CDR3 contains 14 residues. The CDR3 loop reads CASSRVGYKNEQYF. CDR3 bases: TGTGCCAGCAGTCGAGTAGGGTATAAGAACGAGCAGTACTTC.

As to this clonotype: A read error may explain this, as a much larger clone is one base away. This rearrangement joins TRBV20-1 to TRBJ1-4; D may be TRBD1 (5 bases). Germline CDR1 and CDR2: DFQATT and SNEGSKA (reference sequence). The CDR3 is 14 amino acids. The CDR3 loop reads CGARGAVTNEKLFF. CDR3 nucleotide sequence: TGCGGTGCTAGAGGGGCAGTGACTAATGAAAAACTGTTTTTT.

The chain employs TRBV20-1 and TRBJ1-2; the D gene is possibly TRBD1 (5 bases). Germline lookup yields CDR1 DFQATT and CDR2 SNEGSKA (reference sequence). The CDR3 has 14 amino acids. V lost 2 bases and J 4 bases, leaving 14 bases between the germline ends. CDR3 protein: CSARLLDQGYGYTF. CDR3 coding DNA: TGCAGTGCTAGACTCTTGGACCAGGGCTATGGCTACACCTTC.

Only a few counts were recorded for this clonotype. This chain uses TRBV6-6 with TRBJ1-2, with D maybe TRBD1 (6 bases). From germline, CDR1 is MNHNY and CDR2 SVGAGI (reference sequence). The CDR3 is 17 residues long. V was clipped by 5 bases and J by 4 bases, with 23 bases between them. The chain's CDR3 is CASSLKVNRAAAYGYTF. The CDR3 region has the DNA TGTGCCAGCAGTCTAAAGGTTAACAGGGCCGCGGCCTATGGCTACACCTTC.